This T cell receptor (beta chain) was captured by sequencing in a study of T cell changes during pregnancy in multiple sclerosis. The table came from immunoSEQ multiplex PCR; TCRdb's copy has only in-frame clones and leaves some out. The data show tens of thousands of clones, just over 90% seen once. J lost 6 bases, V lost 5 bases, and 7 bases had no gene match. Germline lookup yields CDR1 MNHEY and CDR2 SMNVEV (reference sequence). The CDR3 is made up of 14 amino acids. Source: CD4+ T cells from peripheral blood mononuclear cells, taken in the first trimester of pregnancy. This TCR derives from a female donor in good health, enrolled as a control in a pregnancy study. The chain combines TRBV27 with TRBJ2-1; 7 nucleotides line up with TRBD2. CDR3 loop: CASSPRGEFNEQFF. The DNA for the CDR3 is TGTGCCAGCAGTCCCCGGGGGGAATTCAATGAGCAGTTCTTC.